The T cell receptor (beta chain) under discussion was sequenced for a study of T cell responses to AZD1222 COVID-19 vaccine. TCRdb's copy holds only in-frame clones and misses some; the assay was immunoSEQ multiplex PCR. The sample shows about 140,000 clones, 90% of them seen only once. As for this clone: Its specificity is unknown.

The study, taken as a whole, reports: Spike regions recognized by vaccine-associated CD4 TCRs spanned the protein, led by 160-218 and 743-854. Per reports, nearly half of all spike-specific TCRs target regions that are unmutated in variants.

CDR3 length: 15 amino acids. CDR1 is LNHNV and CDR2 is YYDKDF in the germline V gene (reference sequence). Trimming removed 7 bases at V and 2 bases at J, with 15 bases between. This sequence originates from an adult in good health. Sequenced material: peripheral blood, taken on day 0 of AZD1222 vaccination. This chain links TRBV15 with TRBJ1-5; a weak D match, TRBD1 (5 bases). The CDR3 nucleotides are TGTGCCACCACTTCGCGGGGCGCGGGCAATCAGCCCCAGCATTTT. Translation gives CATTSRGAGNQPQHF.